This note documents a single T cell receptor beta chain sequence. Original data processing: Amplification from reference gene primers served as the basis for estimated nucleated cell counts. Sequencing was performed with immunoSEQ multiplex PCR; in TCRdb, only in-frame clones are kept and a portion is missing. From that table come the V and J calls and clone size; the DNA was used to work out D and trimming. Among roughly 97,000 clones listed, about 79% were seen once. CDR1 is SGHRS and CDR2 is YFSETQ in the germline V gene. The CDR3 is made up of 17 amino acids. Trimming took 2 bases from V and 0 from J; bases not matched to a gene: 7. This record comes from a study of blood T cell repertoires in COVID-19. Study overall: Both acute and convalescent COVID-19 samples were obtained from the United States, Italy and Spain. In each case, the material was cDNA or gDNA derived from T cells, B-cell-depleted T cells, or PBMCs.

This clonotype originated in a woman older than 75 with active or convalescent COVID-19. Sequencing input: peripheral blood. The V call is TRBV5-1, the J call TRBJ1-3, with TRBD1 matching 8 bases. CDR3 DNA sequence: TGCGCCAGCAGCTTTGGACAGGGTTTCACCTCTGGAAACACCATATATTTT. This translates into CASSFGQGFTSGNTIYF.